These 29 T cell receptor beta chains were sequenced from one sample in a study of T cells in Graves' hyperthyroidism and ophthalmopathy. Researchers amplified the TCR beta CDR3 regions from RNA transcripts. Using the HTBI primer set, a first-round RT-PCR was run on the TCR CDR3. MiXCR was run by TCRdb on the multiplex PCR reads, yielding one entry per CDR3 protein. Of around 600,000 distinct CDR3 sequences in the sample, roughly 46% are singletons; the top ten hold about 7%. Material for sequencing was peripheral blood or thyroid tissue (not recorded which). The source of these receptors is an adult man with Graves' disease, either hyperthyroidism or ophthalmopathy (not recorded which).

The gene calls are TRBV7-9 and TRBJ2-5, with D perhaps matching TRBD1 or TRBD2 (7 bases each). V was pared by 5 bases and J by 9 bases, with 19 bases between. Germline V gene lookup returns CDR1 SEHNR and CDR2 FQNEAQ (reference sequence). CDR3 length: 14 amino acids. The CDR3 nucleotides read TGTGCCAGCAGCCACACAGGGGAGGGGCAGCCCCAGTACTTC. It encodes CASSHTGEGQPQYF.

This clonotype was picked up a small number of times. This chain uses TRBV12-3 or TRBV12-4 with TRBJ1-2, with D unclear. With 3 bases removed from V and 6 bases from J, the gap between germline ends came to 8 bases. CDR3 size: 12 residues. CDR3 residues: CASSLRMHGYTF. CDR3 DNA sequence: TGTGCCAGCAGTTTGAGGATGCATGGCTACACCTTC.

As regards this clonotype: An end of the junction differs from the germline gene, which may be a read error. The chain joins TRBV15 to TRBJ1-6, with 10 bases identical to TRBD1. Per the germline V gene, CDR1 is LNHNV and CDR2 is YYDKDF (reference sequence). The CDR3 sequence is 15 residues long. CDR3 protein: CASSPTGGSGSPLHF. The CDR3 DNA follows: TGTGCCAGCAGCCCGACAGGGGGCTCTGGTTCACCCCTCCACTTT. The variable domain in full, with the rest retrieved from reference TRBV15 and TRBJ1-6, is DAMVIQNPRYQVTQFGKPVTLSCSQTLNHNVMYWYQQKSSQAPKLLFHYYDKDFNNEADTPDNFQSRRPNTSFCFLDIRSPGLGDTAMYLCASSPTGGSGSPLHFGNGTRLTVT.

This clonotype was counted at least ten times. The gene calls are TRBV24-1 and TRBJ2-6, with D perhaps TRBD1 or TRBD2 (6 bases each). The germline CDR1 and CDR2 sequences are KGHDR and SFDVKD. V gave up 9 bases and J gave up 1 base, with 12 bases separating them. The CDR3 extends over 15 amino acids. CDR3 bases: TGTGCCACCGCCTTAGGGGGGTCTGGGGCCAACGTCCTGACTTTC. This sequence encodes CATALGGSGANVLTF.

CDR3 region: CASSPSGTADETQYF. As DNA, the CDR3 is TGTGCCAGCAGTCCGTCCGGGACCGCCGATGAGACCCAGTACTTC. The J gene is TRBJ2-5, the V gene TRBV27; perhaps D is TRBD1 or TRBD2 (5 bases each). This CDR3 comprises 15 residues. Trimming removed 5 bases from V and 5 bases from J, with 18 bases in between. Germline V CDR1 and CDR2: MNHEY, SMNVEV (reference sequence).

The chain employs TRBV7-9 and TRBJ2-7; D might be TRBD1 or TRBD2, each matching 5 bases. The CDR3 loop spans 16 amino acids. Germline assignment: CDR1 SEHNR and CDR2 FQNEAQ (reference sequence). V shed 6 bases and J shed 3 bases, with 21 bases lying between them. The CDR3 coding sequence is TGTGCCAGCAGTCCGAGTGAGGGGAAGGGTAACTACGAGCAGTACTTC. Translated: CASSPSEGKGNYEQYF.

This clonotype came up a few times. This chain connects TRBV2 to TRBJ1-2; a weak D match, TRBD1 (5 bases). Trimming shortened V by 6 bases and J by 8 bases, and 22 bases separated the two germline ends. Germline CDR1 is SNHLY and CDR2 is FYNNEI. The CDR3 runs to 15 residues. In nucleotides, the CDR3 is TGTGCCAGCAGACGCAGGGAAAAGGGCCCTTTCGGCTACACCTTC. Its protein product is CASRRREKGPFGYTF.

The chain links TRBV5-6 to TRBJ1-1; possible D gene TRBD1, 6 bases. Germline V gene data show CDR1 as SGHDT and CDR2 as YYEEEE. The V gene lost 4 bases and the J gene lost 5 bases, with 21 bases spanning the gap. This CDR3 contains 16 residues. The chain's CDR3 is CASSLLNEGGGTEAFF. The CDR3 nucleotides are TGTGCCAGCAGCCTTTTGAACGAGGGGGGTGGAACTGAAGCTTTCTTT.

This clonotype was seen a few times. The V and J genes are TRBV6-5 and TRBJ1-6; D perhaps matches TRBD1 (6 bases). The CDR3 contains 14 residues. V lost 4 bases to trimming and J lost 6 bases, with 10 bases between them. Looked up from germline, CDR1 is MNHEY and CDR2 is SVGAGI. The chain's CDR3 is CASSLQGLNSPLHF. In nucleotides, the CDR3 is TGTGCCAGCAGTTTACAGGGACTTAATTCACCCCTCCACTTT.

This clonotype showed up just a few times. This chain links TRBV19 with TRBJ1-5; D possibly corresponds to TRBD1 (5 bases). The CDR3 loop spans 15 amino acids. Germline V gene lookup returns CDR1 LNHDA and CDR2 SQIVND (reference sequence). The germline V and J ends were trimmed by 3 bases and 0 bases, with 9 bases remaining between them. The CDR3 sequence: CASSIGGYSNQPQHF. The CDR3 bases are TGTGCCAGTAGTATTGGGGGTTATAGCAATCAGCCCCAGCATTTT.

The CDR3 DNA follows: TGTGCCAGCAGCGCCCGACAGGGATCGAGTGAAGCTTTCTTT. It translates to CASSARQGSSEAFF. The J gene is TRBJ1-1, the V gene TRBV9, with 7 bases that match TRBD1. Trimming at V came to 3 bases and at J to 7 bases, leaving 9 bases not matched to a gene. Germline values: CDR1 SGDLS, CDR2 YYNGEE. This CDR3 spans 14 amino acids.

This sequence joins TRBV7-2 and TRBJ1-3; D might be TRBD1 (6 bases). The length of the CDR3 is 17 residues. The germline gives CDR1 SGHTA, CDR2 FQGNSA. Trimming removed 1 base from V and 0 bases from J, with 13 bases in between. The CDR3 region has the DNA TGTGCCAGCAGCTTAGTATGGCAGGGGAGCTCTGGAAACACCATATATTTT. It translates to CASSLVWQGSSGNTIYF.

The CDR3, as DNA: TGTGCCAGTAGTACCACGGGACAGGACCCCTACGAGCAGTACTTC. Its protein is CASSTTGQDPYEQYF. This rearrangement joins TRBV19 to TRBJ2-7; 8 bases are shared with TRBD1. V gave up 4 bases and J gave up 2 bases; unmatched junction bases: 7. This CDR3 is 15 amino acids long. CDR1 LNHDA and CDR2 SQIVND come from the germline V gene (reference sequence). Full variable domain (missing parts from reference TRBV19 and TRBJ2-7): DGGITQSPKYLFRKEGQNVTLSCEQNLNHDAMYWYRQDPGQGLRLIYYSQIVNDFQKGDIAEGYSVSREKKESFPLTVTSAQKNPTAFYLCASSTTGQDPYEQYFGPGTRLTVT.

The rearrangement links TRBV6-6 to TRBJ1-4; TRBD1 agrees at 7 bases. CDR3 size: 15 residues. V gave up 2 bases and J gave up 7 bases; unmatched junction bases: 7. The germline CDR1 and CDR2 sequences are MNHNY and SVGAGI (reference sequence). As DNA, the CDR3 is TGTGCCAGCAGTTACGATGGGACAGACCCTGAAAAACTGTTTTTT. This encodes CASSYDGTDPEKLFF.

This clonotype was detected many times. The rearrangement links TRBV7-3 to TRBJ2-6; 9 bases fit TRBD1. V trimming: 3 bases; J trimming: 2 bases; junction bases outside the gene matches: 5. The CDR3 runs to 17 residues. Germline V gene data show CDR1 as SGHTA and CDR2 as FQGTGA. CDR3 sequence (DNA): TGTGCCAGCAGCTTTACGGGACAGGGTGCTGGGGCCAACGTCCTGACTTTC. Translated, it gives CASSFTGQGAGANVLTF.

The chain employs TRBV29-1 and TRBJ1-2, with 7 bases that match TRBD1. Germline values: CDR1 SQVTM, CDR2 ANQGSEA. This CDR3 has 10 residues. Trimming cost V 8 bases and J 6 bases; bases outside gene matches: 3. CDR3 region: CSMDRHGYTF. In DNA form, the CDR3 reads TGCAGCATGGACAGGCATGGCTACACCTTC.

The CDR3 DNA reads as TGTGCCAGCAGTTACGTAATGGGAGTGAACACTGAAGCTTTCTTT. It codes for CASSYVMGVNTEAFF. The chain carries TRBV6-5 and TRBJ1-1; D uncertain. The V end lost 2 bases, the J end lost 0 bases, and 10 bases lay between the germline ends. Germline values: CDR1 MNHEY, CDR2 SVGAGI. The CDR3 extends over 15 amino acids.

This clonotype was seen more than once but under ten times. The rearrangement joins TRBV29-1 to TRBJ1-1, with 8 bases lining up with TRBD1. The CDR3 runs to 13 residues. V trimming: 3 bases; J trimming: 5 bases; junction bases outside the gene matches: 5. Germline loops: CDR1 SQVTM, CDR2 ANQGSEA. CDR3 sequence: CSVDRGRRTEAFF. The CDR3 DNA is TGCAGCGTTGACAGGGGGCGCCGAACTGAAGCTTTCTTT. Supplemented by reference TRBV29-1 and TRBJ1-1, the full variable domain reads SAVISQKPSRDICQRGTSLTIQCQVDSQVTMMFWYRQQPGQSLTLIATANQGSEATYESGFVIDKFPISRPNLTFSTLTVSNMSPEDSSIYLCSVDRGRRTEAFFGQGTRLTVV.

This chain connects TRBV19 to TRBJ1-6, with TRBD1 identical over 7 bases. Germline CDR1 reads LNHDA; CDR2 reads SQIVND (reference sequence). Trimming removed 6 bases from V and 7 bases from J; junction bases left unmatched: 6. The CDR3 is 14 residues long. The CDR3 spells CASSAGGLNSPLHF. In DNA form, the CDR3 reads TGTGCCAGTAGCGCAGGGGGTCTCAATTCACCCCTCCACTTT.

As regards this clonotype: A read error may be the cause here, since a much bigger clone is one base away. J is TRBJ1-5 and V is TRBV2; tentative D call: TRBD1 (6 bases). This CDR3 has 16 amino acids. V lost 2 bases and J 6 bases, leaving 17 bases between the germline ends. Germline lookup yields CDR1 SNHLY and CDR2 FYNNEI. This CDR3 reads CASSEYRGQNSQPQHF. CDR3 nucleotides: TGTGCCAGCAGTGAATATCGAGGACAGAACAGTCAGCCCCAGCATTTT.

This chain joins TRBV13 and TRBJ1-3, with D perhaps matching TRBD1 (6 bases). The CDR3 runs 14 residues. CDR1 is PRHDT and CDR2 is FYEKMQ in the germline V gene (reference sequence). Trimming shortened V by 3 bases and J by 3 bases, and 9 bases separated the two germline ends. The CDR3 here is CASSFGGHGNTIYF. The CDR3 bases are TGTGCCAGCAGCTTCGGGGGGCATGGAAACACCATATATTTT.

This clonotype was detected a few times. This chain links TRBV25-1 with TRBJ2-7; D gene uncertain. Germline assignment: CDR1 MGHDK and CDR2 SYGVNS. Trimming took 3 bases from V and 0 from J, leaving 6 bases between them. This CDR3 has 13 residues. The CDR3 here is CASSEGISYEQYF. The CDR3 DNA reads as TGTGCCAGCAGTGAGGGGATCTCCTACGAGCAGTACTTC.

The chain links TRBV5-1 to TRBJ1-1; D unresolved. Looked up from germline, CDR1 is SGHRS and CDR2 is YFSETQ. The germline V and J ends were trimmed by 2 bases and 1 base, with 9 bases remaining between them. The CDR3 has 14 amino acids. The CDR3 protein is CASSFTFTNTEAFF. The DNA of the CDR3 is TGCGCCAGCAGCTTTACCTTTACGAACACTGAAGCTTTCTTT.

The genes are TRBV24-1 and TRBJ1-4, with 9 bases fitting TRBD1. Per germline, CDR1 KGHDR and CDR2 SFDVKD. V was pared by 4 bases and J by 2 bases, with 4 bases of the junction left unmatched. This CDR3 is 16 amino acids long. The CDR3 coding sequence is TGTGCCACCAGTGACCCGGGGACAGGGACTAATGAAAAACTGTTTTTT. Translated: CATSDPGTGTNEKLFF.

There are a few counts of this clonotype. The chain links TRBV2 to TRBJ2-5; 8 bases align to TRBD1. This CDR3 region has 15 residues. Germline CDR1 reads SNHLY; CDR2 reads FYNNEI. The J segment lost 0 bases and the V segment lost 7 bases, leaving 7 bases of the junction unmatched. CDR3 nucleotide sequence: TGTGCCAGCAAGACCGCGGGACAGGACCAAGAGACCCAGTACTTC. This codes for CASKTAGQDQETQYF. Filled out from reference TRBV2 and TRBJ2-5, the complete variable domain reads EPEVTQTPSHQVTQMGQEVILRCVPISNHLYFYWYRQILGQKVEFLVSFYNNEISEKSEIFDDQFSVERPDGSNFTLKIRSTKLEDSAMYFCASKTAGQDQETQYFGPGTRLLVL.

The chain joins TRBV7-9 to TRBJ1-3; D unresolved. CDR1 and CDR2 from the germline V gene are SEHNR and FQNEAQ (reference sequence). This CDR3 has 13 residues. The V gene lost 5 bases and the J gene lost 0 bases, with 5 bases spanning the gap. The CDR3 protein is CASSGVSGNTIYF. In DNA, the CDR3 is TGTGCCAGCAGCGGGGTCTCTGGAAACACCATATATTTT.

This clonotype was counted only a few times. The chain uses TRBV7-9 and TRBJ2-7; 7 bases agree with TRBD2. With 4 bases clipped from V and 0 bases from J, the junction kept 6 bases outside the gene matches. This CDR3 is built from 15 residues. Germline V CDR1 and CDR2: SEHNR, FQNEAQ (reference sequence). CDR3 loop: CASSWSGASSYEQYF. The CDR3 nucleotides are TGTGCCAGCAGCTGGAGCGGGGCGAGCTCCTACGAGCAGTACTTC.

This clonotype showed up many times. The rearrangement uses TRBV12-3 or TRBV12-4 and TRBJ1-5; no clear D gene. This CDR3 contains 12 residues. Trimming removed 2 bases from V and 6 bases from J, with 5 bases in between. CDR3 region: CASSLQVQPQHF. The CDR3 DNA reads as TGTGCCAGCAGTTTACAGGTTCAGCCCCAGCATTTT.

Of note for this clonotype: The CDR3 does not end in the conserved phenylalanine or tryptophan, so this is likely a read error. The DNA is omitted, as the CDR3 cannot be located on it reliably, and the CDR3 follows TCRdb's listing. This chain's CDR3 is CASSEPGTALNY. This chain connects TRBV2 to TRBJ1-6; the tabulated D call, TRBD1, remains unverified against the DNA. Germline CDR1 and CDR2: SNHLY and FYNNEI. Inclusive of both ends, the CDR3 amounts to 12 amino acids.